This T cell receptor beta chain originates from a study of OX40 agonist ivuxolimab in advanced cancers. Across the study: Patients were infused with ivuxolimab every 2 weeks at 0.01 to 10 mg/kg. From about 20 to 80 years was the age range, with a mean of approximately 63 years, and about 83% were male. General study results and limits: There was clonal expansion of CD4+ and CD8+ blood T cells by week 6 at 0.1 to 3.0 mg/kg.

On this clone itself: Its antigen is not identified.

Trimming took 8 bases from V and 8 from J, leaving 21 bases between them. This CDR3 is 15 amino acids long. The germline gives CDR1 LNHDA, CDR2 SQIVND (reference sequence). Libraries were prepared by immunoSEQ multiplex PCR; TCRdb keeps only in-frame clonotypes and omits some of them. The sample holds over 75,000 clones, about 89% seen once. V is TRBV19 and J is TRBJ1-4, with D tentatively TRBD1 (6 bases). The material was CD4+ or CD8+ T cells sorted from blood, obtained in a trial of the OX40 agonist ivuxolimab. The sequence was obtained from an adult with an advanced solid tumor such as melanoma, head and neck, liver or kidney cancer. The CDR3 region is CASYDGQTFSEKLFF. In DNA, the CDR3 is TGTGCCAGTTACGACGGACAGACATTCTCGGAAAAACTGTTTTTT.